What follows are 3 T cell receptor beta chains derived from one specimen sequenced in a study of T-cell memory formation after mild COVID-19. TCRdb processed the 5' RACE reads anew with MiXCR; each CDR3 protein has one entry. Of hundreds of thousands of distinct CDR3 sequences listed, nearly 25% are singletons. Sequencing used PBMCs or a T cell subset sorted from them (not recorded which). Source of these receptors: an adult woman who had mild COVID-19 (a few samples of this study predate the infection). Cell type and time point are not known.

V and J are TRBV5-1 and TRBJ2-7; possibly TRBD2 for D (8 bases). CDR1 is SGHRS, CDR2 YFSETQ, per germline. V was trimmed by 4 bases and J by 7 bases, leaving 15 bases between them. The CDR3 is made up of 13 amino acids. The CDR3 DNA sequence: TGCGCCAGCAGCCCCCGGGAGGGGGCGGAGCAGTACTTC. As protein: CASSPREGAEQYF.

The CDR3 region has the DNA TGTGCCAGCAGTTTAACTAGCGGGAGTGGTGAGCAGTACTTC. This sequence encodes CASSLTSGSGEQYF. The rearrangement joins TRBV12-3 or TRBV12-4 to TRBJ2-7, with 11 bases that match TRBD2. The CDR3 is 14 residues long. Unmatched junction bases numbered 4, after V lost 2 bases and J lost 7 bases.

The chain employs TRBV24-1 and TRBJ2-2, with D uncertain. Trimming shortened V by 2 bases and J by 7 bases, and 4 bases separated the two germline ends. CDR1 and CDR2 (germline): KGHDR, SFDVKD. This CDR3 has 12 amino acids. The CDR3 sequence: CATSDYGGELFF. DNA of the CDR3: TGTGCCACCAGTGATTATGGCGGGGAGCTGTTTTTT.